This T cell receptor (beta chain) was sequenced during a study of T cells in Graves' hyperthyroidism and ophthalmopathy. Findings of the study overall: Blood also showed most of the thyroid clonotypes that were expanded above 0.001. A 13 V-J signature model discriminated ophthalmopathy versus stable hyperthyroidism.

Amplified regions were TCR beta CDR3 sequences from RNA transcripts. TCR CDR3 underwent first-round RT-PCR with the HTBI primer set. One entry per CDR3 protein, called by TCRdb with MiXCR from the multiplex PCR reads. The sample holds roughly 600,000 distinct CDR3 sequences; more than 14% are singletons and the top ten take around 13%. This clonotype appeared many times. What it binds is unknown. The study left out patients who had uncontrolled infection, other autoimmune disease, pregnancy or lactation. The V gene's germline CDR1 is DFQATT and CDR2 SNEGSKA (reference sequence). CDR3 size: 13 residues. Trimming stripped 1 base from V and 2 bases from J, with 7 bases between.

The sequencing sample was made of blood. The TCR comes from a woman in her fifties or sixties with Graves' ophthalmopathy. This chain joins TRBV20-1 and TRBJ2-3; D gene uncertain. CDR3 DNA sequence: TGCAGTGCTAGAGCCATGGTCACAGATACGCAGTATTTT. This translates into CSARAMVTDTQYF.